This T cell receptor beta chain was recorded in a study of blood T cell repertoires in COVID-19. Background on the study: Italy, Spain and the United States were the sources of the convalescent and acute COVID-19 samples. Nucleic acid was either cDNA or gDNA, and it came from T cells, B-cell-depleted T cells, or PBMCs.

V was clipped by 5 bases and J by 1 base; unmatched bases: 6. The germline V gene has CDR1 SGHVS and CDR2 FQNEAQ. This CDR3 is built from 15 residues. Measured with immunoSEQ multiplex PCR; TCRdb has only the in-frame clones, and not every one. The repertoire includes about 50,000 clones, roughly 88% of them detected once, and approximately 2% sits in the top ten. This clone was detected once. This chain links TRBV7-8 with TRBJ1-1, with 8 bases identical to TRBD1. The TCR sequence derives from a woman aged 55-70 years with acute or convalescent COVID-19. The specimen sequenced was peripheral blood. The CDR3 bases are TGTGCCAGCAGCCTGGACAGGGTGACGAACACTGAAGCTTTCTTT. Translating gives CASSLDRVTNTEAFF.